This is a list of T cell receptor beta chains from one sample in a study of blood T cell repertoires in COVID-19. Sequencing used immunoSEQ multiplex PCR; TCRdb keeps in-frame clones, though not all of them. The profile shows about 180,000 clones, 82% of them singletons. The sequenced sample consisted of peripheral blood. The receptors derive from a woman aged 70-85 years with acute or convalescent COVID-19. CDR3s include the opening cysteine and the closing phenylalanine or tryptophan. The D gene is left open where the match is weak. Size values are once, few and many counts, or a class for expanded clones, and some rows have none.

d_call | j_call | v_call | clone_size | cdr3_aa | cdr3_nt
TRBD1 | TRBJ2-7 | TRBV7-2 | - | CASSIGTGTEQYF | TGTGCCAGCAGCATCGGGACAGGGACCGAGCAGTACTTC
- | TRBJ1-2 | TRBV6-5 | - | CASSYGQGGGYTF | TGTGCCAGCAGTTACGGGCAGGGTGGTGGCTACACCTTC
- | TRBJ2-2 | TRBV10-2 | - | CASSDFGLPANTGELFF | TGCGCCAGCAGTGACTTTGGGCTCCCCGCGAACACCGGGGAGCTGTTTTTT
TRBD1 | TRBJ2-7 | TRBV29-1 | - | CSPEGNRGPTNSYEQYF | TGCAGCCCCGAGGGAAACAGGGGGCCCACCAACTCCTACGAGCAGTACTTC
TRBD1 | TRBJ2-2 | TRBV2 | few | CASSQGRYGTGDTGELFF | TGTGCCAGCAGTCAGGGGCGCTATGGGACAGGGGACACCGGGGAGCTGTTTTTT
- | TRBJ2-2 | TRBV7-9 | - | CASSLLSGELFF | TGTGCCAGCAGCTTATTATCCGGGGAGCTGTTTTTT
- | TRBJ2-2 | TRBV15 | - | CATSRAATGTGELFF | TGTGCCACCAGCAGAGCCGCGACGGGCACCGGGGAGCTGTTTTTT
- | TRBJ1-1 | TRBV28 | - | CASSLGGMNTEAFF | TGTGCCAGCAGTTTAGGGGGGATGAACACTGAAGCTTTCTTT
- | TRBJ2-3 | TRBV3-1/TRBV3-2 | - | CASSQAGEDTQYF | TGTGCCAGCAGCCAAGCGGGGGAGGATACGCAGTATTTT
- | TRBJ1-2 | TRBV10-3 | - | CAISESLSQGSYGYTF | TGTGCCATCAGTGAGTCTTTATCACAGGGCAGCTATGGCTACACCTTC
TRBD1 | TRBJ1-4 | TRBV23-1 | - | CATTDREVRNMKLFF | TGCGCCACCACGGACAGGGAAGTAAGGAATATGAAACTGTTTTTT
- | TRBJ1-2 | TRBV6-5 | - | CATRVPGADGYTF | TGTGCCACGAGGGTCCCTGGCGCAGATGGCTACACCTTC
TRBD1 | TRBJ1-4 | TRBV18 | - | CASSPGQGGEKLFF | TGTGCCAGCTCACCGGGACAGGGTGGTGAAAAACTGTTTTTT
- | TRBJ1-6 | TRBV30 | - | CAWSVSRNSPLHF | TGTGCCTGGAGTGTATCGAGAAATTCACCCCTCCACTTT
- | TRBJ1-4 | TRBV6-2/TRBV6-3 | few | CASSSGTVREKLFF | TGTGCCAGCAGTTCCGGGACTGTTCGGGAAAAACTGTTTTTT
TRBD2 | TRBJ2-3 | TRBV5-1 | once | CASSLLLREGRGPTDTQYF | TGCGCCAGCAGCTTGCTCTTGCGGGAGGGCCGAGGTCCCACAGATACGCAGTATTTT
- | TRBJ1-2 | TRBV19 | - | CASSIGRGAQMDGYTF | TGTGCCAGTAGTATTGGTCGGGGGGCGCAGATGGATGGCTACACCTTC
- | TRBJ1-6 | TRBV6-4 | - | CASSATSGNSPLHF | TGTGCCAGCAGTGCGACGTCGGGGAATTCACCCCTCCACTTT
TRBD2 | TRBJ2-1 | TRBV4-1 | - | CASSLREGTNNEQFF | TGCGCCAGCAGCCTCCGGGAGGGGACGAACAATGAGCAGTTCTTC
TRBD1 | TRBJ2-6 | TRBV11-2 | - | CASILDPGTGKSVGANVLTF | TGTGCCAGCATCTTAGATCCGGGGACAGGGAAATCGGTCGGGGCCAACGTCCTGACTTTC
- | TRBJ2-1 | TRBV7-8 | few | CASSPPLGGNEQFF | TGTGCCAGCAGCCCCCCCCTAGGAGGGAATGAGCAGTTCTTC
TRBD1 | TRBJ1-6 | TRBV6-2/TRBV6-3 | - | CASSYSEGAWTDPLHF | TGTGCCAGCAGTTACTCTGAGGGGGCGTGGACGGACCCCCTCCACTTT
TRBD1 | TRBJ2-2 | TRBV18 | - | CASSPGTGNTGELFF | TGTGCCAGCTCACCAGGGACAGGGAACACCGGGGAGCTGTTTTTT
TRBD2 | TRBJ2-7 | TRBV9 | - | CASSVRLRGVSSYEQYF | TGTGCCAGCAGCGTAAGGTTACGGGGGGTAAGCTCCTACGAGCAGTACTTC
TRBD1 | TRBJ2-1 | TRBV4-3 | few | CASSQVGTGHQVQFF | TGCGCCAGCAGCCAAGTTGGGACAGGTCACCAGGTGCAGTTCTTC
- | TRBJ1-6 | TRBV10-3 | - | CAISEGRQGNSPLHF | TGTGCCATCAGTGAGGGGCGGCAGGGCAATTCACCCCTCCACTTT
- | TRBJ2-7 | TRBV5-1 | - | CASSPDGTLWGEVGEQYF | TGCGCCAGCAGCCCCGATGGTACGCTCTGGGGGGAAGTGGGCGAGCAGTACTTC
- | TRBJ1-3 | TRBV10-3 | - | CAISEGERNTIYF | TGTGCCATCAGTGAGGGGGAGAGAAACACCATATATTTT
- | TRBJ2-2 | TRBV2 | - | CASRREVDTGELFF | TGTGCCAGCAGACGTGAGGTGGACACCGGGGAGCTGTTTTTT
- | TRBJ2-2 | TRBV28 | once | CASKIAAAANTGELFF | TGTGCCAGCAAGATAGCGGCGGCCGCGAACACCGGGGAGCTGTTTTTT
TRBD1 | TRBJ1-4 | TRBV4-2 | - | CASSPSGQGQSEKLFF | TGTGCCAGCAGCCCTTCGGGACAGGGGCAAAGTGAAAAACTGTTTTTT
- | TRBJ1-5 | TRBV6-5 | few | CASRSGSNQPQHF | TGTGCCAGCCGCTCAGGAAGCAATCAGCCCCAGCATTTT
- | TRBJ2-1 | TRBV6-1 | - | CASSEAQLREQFF | TGTGCCAGCAGTGAAGCGCAATTGAGAGAGCAGTTCTTC
- | TRBJ1-2 | TRBV27 | many | CASSLSGGVYGYTF | TGTGCCAGCAGTTTATCGGGGGGGGTCTATGGCTACACCTTC
- | TRBJ2-2 | TRBV11-2 | - | CASSSIRWNTGELFF | TGTGCCAGCAGCTCAATCAGGTGGAACACCGGGGAGCTGTTTTTT
TRBD1 | TRBJ1-2 | TRBV28 | - | CASRFRDRDGGYTF | TGTGCCAGCAGATTCCGGGACAGGGATGGAGGCTACACCTTC
TRBD1 | TRBJ1-5 | TRBV6-1 | - | CASSEASGQGRNQPQHF | TGTGCCAGCAGTGAAGCGTCTGGACAGGGCAGAAATCAGCCCCAGCATTTT
TRBD2 | TRBJ2-1 | TRBV5-4 | few | CASSLRAGENNEQFF | TGTGCCAGCAGCTTACGAGCGGGGGAAAACAATGAGCAGTTCTTC
TRBD1 | TRBJ1-5 | TRBV7-2 | - | CASSLGQGENQPQHF | TGTGCCAGCAGCTTAGGCCAGGGGGAAAATCAGCCCCAGCATTTT
- | TRBJ1-5 | TRBV4-3 | - | CASSLCHEGSNQPQHF | TGCGCCAGCAGCCTTTGTCATGAGGGTAGCAATCAGCCCCAGCATTTT
TRBD1 | TRBJ1-5 | TRBV9 | - | CASSVGTGQGQPQHF | TGTGCCAGCAGCGTAGGAACGGGACAGGGTCAGCCCCAGCATTTT
TRBD2 | TRBJ2-1 | TRBV15 | - | CATSRGGWREYVYNEQFF | TGTGCCACCAGCAGAGGGGGCTGGCGGGAGTACGTCTACAATGAGCAGTTCTTC
- | TRBJ1-2 | TRBV6-1 | - | CASSEEGSNYGYTF | TGTGCCAGCAGTGAGGAGGGTTCTAACTATGGCTACACCTTC
TRBD1 | TRBJ2-1 | TRBV7-2 | - | CASSPAVGQGLHEQFF | TGTGCCAGCAGCCCTGCCGTCGGACAGGGGTTGCATGAGCAGTTCTTC
- | TRBJ1-4 | TRBV19 | - | CASGGRSNNEKLFF | TGTGCCAGCGGGGGGCGGTCTAATAATGAAAAACTGTTTTTT
- | TRBJ2-7 | TRBV5-6 | - | CASSLYSSYEQYF | TGTGCCAGCAGCTTGTATAGCTCCTACGAGCAGTACTTC
TRBD2 | TRBJ2-1 | TRBV19 | - | CASRLAGGRHNEQFF | TGTGCCAGTAGACTAGCGGGAGGGCGGCACAATGAGCAGTTCTTC
TRBD1 | TRBJ2-1 | TRBV11-3 | - | CASSFSGGGFYNEQFF | TGTGCCAGCAGCTTTTCAGGGGGCGGTTTCTACAATGAGCAGTTCTTC
- | TRBJ2-1 | TRBV19 | once | CASSPPREDGSYNEQFF | TGTGCCAGTAGTCCACCACGGGAAGACGGCTCCTACAATGAGCAGTTCTTC
- | TRBJ1-4 | TRBV28 | - | CASSLGPVSTNEKLFF | TGTGCCAGCAGTTTAGGGCCCGTTTCAACTAATGAAAAACTGTTTTTT
- | TRBJ1-1 | TRBV4-1 | once | CASSQVDRNTEAFF | TGCGCCAGCAGCCAAGTCGACAGAAACACTGAAGCTTTCTTT
- | TRBJ1-6 | TRBV2 | - | CASSTDRSNSPLHF | TGTGCCAGCAGTACCGACAGGTCCAATTCACCCCTCCACTTT